This T cell receptor beta chain originates from a study of T-cell memory formation after mild COVID-19. Study-wide points: A second wave of clones peaked on day 37, and their SARS-CoV-2 specificity went unconfirmed.

Germline V CDR1 and CDR2: MGHRA, YSYEKL. V lost 1 base and J 2 bases, leaving 17 bases between the germline ends. The CDR3 length is 17 residues. A remark on this clonotype: The antigen is unknown.

Each CDR3 protein gets one entry after TCRdb re-called the 5' RACE reads with MiXCR. This table has 150,000 to 200,000 distinct CDR3 sequences, 11% appearing once. The V gene is TRBV4-1, the J gene TRBJ1-1; D is uncertain. This clonotype originated in a man aged 18 to 30 who had mild COVID-19 (a few samples of this study predate the infection). Cell type and time point are not known. The specimen was PBMCs or a T cell subset sorted from them (not recorded which). The CDR3 reads CASSQVLFRSANTEAFF. CDR3 DNA sequence: TGCGCCAGCAGCCAAGTCCTTTTCCGCAGTGCAAACACTGAAGCTTTCTTT.